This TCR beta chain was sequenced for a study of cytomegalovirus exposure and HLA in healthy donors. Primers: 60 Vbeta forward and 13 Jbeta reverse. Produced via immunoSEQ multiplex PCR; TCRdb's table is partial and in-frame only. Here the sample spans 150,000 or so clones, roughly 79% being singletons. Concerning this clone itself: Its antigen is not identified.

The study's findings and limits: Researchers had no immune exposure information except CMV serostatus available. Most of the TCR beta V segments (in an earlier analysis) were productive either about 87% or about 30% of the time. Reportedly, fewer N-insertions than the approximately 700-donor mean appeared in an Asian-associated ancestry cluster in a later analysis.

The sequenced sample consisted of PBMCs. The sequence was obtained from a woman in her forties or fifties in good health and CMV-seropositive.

The CDR3 loop is CASSFGQGAQETQYF. Written as DNA, the CDR3 is TGTGCCAGCAGCTTCGGACAGGGGGCTCAAGAGACCCAGTACTTC. The V and J genes are TRBV7-9 and TRBJ2-5; 11 nucleotides line up with TRBD1. V was pared by 3 bases and J by 2 bases, with 2 bases of the junction left unmatched. This CDR3 region has 15 residues. Germline V gene sequence: CDR1 SEHNR, CDR2 FQNEAQ (reference sequence).